This TCR beta chain derives from a study of CD8+CD57+ T cells in acquired aplastic anemia. Overall study findings and caveats: With respect to CD8+ Simpson's diversity, patients and controls did not differ significantly.

Patients who underwent sequencing had shown CD8+CD57+ cell expansion by flow cytometry. The enrolled patients all had severe acquired aplastic anemia. Germline V CDR1 and CDR2: WNHNN, SYGVQD (reference sequence). This CDR3 spans 16 amino acids. V lost 6 bases, J lost 3 bases, and 10 bases stayed unmatched. As for this clonotype: Its specificity is not known.

Researchers used genomic DNA as the template to profile TCR beta VDJ and CDR3. A single record per CDR3 protein comes from TCRdb applying MiXCR to the reads. In the table there are about 58,000 distinct CDR3 sequences, around 57% of which are singletons. Source material: sorted CD4+, CD8+, or CD8+CD57+ T cells (not recorded which) from PBMCs. This TCR was recovered from a human donor with aplastic anemia. The chain combines TRBV10-1 with TRBJ2-1, with 8 bases matching TRBD2. The CDR3 sequence is CASSRDGGALYNEQFF. The CDR3 nucleotides are TGCGCCAGCAGCCGGGACGGGGGGGCTCTCTACAATGAGCAGTTCTTC.